This paragraph covers one T cell receptor beta chain sequence. These data are taken from a study of T cell changes during pregnancy in multiple sclerosis. Germline V CDR1 and CDR2: MNHEY, SVGAGI. The V end was cut by 4 bases, the J end by 4 bases, with 10 bases between. The CDR3 consists of 13 residues. The repertoire was sequenced with immunoSEQ multiplex PCR; TCRdb's copy has only in-frame clones and lacks some. There are around 63,000 clones in the sample; roughly 90% occur only once, and 2.5% to 3.5% lies in the top ten. This clonotype was obtained from a female donor in good health, enrolled as a control in a pregnancy study. The sequencing here drew on peripheral blood, taken in the third trimester of pregnancy. The chain carries TRBV6-5 and TRBJ1-2, with D unresolved. The CDR3 sequence is CASSFPGAYGYTF. The DNA for the CDR3 is TGTGCCAGCAGTTTTCCAGGTGCCTATGGCTACACCTTC.